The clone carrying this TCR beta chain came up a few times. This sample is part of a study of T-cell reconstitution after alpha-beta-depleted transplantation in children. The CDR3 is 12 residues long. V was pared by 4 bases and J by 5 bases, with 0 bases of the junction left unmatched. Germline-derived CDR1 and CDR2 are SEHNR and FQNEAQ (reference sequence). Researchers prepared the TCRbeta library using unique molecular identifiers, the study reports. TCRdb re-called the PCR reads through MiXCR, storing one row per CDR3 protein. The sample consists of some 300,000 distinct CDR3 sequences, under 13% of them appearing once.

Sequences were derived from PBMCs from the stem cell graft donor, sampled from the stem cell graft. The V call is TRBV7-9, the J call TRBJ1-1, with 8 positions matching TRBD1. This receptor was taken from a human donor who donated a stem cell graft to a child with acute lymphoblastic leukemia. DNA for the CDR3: TGTGCCAGCAGCTGGACAGGGACTGAAGCTTTCTTT. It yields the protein CASSWTGTEAFF. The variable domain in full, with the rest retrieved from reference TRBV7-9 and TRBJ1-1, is DTGVSQNPRHKITKRGQNVTFRCDPISEHNRLYWYRQTLGQGPEFLTYFQNEAQLEKSRLLSDRFSAERPKGSFSTLEIQRTEQGDSAMYLCASSWTGTEAFFGQGTRLTVV.